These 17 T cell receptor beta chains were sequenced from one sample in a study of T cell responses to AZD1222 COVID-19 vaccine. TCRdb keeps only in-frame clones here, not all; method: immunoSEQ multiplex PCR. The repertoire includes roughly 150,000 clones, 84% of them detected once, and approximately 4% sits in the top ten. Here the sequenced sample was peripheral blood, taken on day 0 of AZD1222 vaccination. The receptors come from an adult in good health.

CDR3: CASSLAVRAGGTDTQYF. The CDR3 region has the DNA TGTGCCAGCAGCTTGGCCGTCCGGGCAGGGGGCACAGATACGCAGTATTTT. This chain connects TRBV5-4 to TRBJ2-3; tentative D call: TRBD1 (6 bases). There are 17 residues in the CDR3. CDR1 and CDR2 (germline): SGHNT, YYREEE (reference sequence). Trimming removed 0 bases from V and 1 base from J, with 15 bases in between.

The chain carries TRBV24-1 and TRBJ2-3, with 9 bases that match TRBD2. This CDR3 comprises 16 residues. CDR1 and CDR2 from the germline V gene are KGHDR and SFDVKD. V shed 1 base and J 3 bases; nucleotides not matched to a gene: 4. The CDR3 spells CATSDFAGGVTDTQYF. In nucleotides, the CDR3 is TGTGCCACCAGTGATTTCGCGGGGGGGGTTACAGATACGCAGTATTTT.

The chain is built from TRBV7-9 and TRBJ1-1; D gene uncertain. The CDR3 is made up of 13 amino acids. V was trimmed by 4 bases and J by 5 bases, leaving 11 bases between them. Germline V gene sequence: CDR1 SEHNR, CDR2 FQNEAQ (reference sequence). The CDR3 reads CASSYGLGTEAFF. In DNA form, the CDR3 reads TGTGCCAGCAGCTATGGTCTAGGGACTGAAGCTTTCTTT.

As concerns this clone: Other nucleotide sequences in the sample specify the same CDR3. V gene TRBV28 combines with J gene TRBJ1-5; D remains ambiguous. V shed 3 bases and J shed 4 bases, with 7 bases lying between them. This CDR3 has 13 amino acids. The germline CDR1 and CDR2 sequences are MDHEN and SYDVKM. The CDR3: CASSFLGNQPQHF. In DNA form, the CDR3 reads TGTGCCAGCAGTTTTTTGGGGAATCAGCCCCAGCATTTT.

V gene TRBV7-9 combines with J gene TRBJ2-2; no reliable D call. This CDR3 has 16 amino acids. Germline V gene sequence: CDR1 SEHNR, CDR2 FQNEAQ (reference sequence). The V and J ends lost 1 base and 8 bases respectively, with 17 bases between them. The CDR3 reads CASSLEAQLRRGELFF. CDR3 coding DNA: TGTGCCAGCAGCTTAGAGGCTCAACTTCGGAGAGGGGAGCTGTTTTTT.

The CDR3 DNA reads TGCGCCAGCAGCACAGCCCAGGGAGGGTCTAATGAAAAACTGTTTTTT. This sequence encodes CASSTAQGGSNEKLFF. This chain uses TRBV5-1 with TRBJ1-4, with D perhaps TRBD1 (5 bases). Germline-derived CDR1 and CDR2 are SGHRS and YFSETQ. V dropped 4 bases and J dropped 3 bases, with 16 bases sitting between them. This CDR3 spans 16 amino acids.

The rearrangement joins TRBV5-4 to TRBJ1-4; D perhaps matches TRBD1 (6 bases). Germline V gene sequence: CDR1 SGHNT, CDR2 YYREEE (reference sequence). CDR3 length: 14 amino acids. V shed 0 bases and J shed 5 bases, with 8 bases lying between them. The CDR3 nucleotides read TGTGCCAGCAGCTTGGCAGGGGTCAATGAAAAACTGTTTTTT. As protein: CASSLAGVNEKLFF.

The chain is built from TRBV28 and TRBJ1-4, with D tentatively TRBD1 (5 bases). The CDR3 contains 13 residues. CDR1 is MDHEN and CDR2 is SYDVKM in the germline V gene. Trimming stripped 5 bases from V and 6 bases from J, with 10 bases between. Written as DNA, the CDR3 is TGTGCCAGCAGTGGGGGAAGGGATGAAAAACTGTTTTTT. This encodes CASSGGRDEKLFF.

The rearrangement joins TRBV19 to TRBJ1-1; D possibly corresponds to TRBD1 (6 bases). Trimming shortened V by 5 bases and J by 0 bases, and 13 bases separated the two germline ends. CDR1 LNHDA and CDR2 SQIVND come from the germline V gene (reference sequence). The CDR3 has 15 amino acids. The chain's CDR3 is CASSVHQGMNTEAFF. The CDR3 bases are TGTGCCAGTAGTGTCCATCAGGGGATGAACACTGAAGCTTTCTTT.

The CDR3: CASRSGPLTPYEQYF. The CDR3 coding sequence is TGTGCCAGCAGGTCGGGCCCCCTAACCCCGTACGAGCAGTACTTC. The V and J genes are TRBV2 and TRBJ2-7, with unresolved D. CDR3 length equals 15 residues. V dropped 6 bases and J dropped 4 bases, with 19 bases sitting between them. Germline loops: CDR1 SNHLY, CDR2 FYNNEI.

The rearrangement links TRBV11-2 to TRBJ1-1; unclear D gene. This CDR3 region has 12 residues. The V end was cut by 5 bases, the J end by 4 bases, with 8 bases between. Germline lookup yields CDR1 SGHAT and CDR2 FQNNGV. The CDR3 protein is CASSRVGTEAFF. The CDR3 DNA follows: TGTGCCAGCAGCCGGGTGGGCACTGAAGCTTTCTTT.

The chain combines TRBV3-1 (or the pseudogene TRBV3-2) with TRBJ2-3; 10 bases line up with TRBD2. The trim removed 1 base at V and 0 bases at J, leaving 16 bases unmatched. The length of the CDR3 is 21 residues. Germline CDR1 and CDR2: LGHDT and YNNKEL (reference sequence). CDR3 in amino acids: CASSQAPAPLAGATSTDTQYF. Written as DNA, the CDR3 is TGTGCCAGCAGCCAAGCCCCTGCCCCGCTAGCGGGGGCGACAAGCACAGATACGCAGTATTTT.

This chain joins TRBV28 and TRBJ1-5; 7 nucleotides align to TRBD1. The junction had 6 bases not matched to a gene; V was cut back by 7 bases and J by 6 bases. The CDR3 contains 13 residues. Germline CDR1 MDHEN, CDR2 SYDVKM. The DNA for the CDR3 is TGTGCCAGCACCTACAGGGGCACTCAGCCCCAGCATTTT. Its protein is CASTYRGTQPQHF. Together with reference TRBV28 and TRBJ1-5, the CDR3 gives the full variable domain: DVKVTQSSRYLVKRTGEKVFLECVQDMDHENMFWYRQDPGLGLRLIYFSYDVKMKEKGDIPEGYSVSREKKERFSLILESASTNQTSMYLCASTYRGTQPQHFGDGTRLSIL.

The CDR3 coding sequence is TGTGCCAGCAGTGAATCAGGCCTGAACACTGAAGCTTTCTTT. This encodes CASSESGLNTEAFF. J is TRBJ1-1 and V is TRBV6-1; unclear D gene. Germline V gene data show CDR1 as MNHNS and CDR2 as SASEGT. The CDR3 is made up of 14 amino acids. Trimming cost V 2 bases and J 0 bases, with 7 bases left between them.

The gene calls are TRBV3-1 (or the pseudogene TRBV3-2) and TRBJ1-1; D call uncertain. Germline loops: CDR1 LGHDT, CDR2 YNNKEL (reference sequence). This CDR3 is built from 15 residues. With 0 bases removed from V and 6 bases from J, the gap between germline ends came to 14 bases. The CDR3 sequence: CASSQEGGGKSEAFF. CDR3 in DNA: TGTGCCAGCAGCCAAGAAGGTGGAGGGAAGTCTGAAGCTTTCTTT.

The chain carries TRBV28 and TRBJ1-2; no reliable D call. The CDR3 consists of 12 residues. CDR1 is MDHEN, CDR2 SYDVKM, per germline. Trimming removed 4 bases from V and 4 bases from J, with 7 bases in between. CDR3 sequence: CASSSTIYGYTF. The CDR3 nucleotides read TGTGCCAGCAGTTCAACAATCTATGGCTACACCTTC.

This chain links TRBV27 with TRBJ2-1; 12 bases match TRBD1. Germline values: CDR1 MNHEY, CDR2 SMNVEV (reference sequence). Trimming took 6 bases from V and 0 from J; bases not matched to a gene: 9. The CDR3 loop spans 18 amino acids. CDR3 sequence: CASSSGTGGLSSYNEQFF. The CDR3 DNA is TGTGCCAGCAGCTCGGGGACAGGGGGCTTAAGCTCCTACAATGAGCAGTTCTTC.